This TCR beta chain was identified during a study of blood T cell repertoires in COVID-19. About the research overall: Specimens from acute and convalescent COVID-19 originated in the United States, Italy and Spain.

The protocol was immunoSEQ multiplex PCR, while the TCRdb copy is restricted to in-frame clones and leaves out a portion. The repertoire holds just over 250,000 clones, about 80% seen once, with around 3.9% in the top ten. After removal of 6 bases from V and 7 bases from J, the junction contained 12 bases not matched to a gene. Per the germline V gene, CDR1 is KGHSH and CDR2 is LQKENI. This CDR3 comprises 15 residues. Clinical history as reported by participants underpinned cohort assignment. The clonotype was recovered from a man aged 25 to 40 with acute COVID-19. The gene calls are TRBV18 and TRBJ1-5; TRBD1 matches 7 bases. Sequencing was carried out using PBMCs or T cells enriched from blood (not recorded which). CDR3 residues: CASSFQGESGQPQHF. The DNA for the CDR3 is TGTGCCAGCTCCTTTCAGGGGGAAAGCGGGCAGCCCCAGCATTTT. Together with reference TRBV18 and TRBJ1-5, the CDR3 gives the full variable domain: NAGVMQNPRHLVRRRGQEARLRCSPMKGHSHVYWYRQLPEEGLKFMVYLQKENIIDESGMPKERFSAEFPKEGPSILRIQQVVRGDSAAYFCASSFQGESGQPQHFGDGTRLSIL.